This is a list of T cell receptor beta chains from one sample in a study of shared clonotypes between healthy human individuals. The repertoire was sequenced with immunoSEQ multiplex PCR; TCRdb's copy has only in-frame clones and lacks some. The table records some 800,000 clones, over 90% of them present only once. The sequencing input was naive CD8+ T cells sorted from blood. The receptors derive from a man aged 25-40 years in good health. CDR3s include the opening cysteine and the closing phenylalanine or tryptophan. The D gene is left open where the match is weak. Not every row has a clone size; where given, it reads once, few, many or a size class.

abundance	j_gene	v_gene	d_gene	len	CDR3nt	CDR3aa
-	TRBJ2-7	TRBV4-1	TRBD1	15	TGCGCCAGCAGCCAAGTCGCAGGGGGTTACTACGAGCAGTACTTC	CASSQVAGGYYEQYF
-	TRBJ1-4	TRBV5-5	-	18	TGTGCCAGCAGCTTTGGGGTATGGGGGGGAACCCCAAATGAAAAACTGTTTTTT	CASSFGVWGGTPNEKLFF
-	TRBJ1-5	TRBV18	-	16	TGTGCCAGCTCACCATATCACAGCAATAGCAATCAGCCCCAGCATTTT	CASSPYHSNSNQPQHF
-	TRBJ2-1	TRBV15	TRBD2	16	TGTGCCACCAGCAGAGACCCAGCGGGGCCTTACAATGAGCAGTTCTTC	CATSRDPAGPYNEQFF
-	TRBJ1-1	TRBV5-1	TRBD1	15	TGCGCCAGCAGCCCATGGACAGGGGATAACACTGAAGCTTTCTTT	CASSPWTGDNTEAFF
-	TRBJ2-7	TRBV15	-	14	TGTGCCACCAGCTTACCCGGACAGAACTACGAGCAGTACTTC	CATSLPGQNYEQYF
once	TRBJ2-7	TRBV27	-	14	TGTGCCAGCAGTTTCAAACTGAGCTCCTACGAGCAGTACTTC	CASSFKLSSYEQYF
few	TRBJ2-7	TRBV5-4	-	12	TGTGCCAGCAGCTCGAGCTCCTACGAGCAGTACTTC	CASSSSSYEQYF
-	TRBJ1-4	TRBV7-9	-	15	TGTGCCAGCAGCTTAGGAGGGGGAACTAATGAAAAACTGTTTTTT	CASSLGGGTNEKLFF
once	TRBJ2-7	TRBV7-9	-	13	TGTGCCAGCAGCTTATTGGGTAGGGACGAGCAGTACTTC	CASSLLGRDEQYF
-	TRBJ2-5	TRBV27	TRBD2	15	TGTGCCAGCAGTTCACGACTAGCGGAACAAGAGACCCAGTACTTC	CASSSRLAEQETQYF
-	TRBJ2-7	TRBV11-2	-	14	TGTGCCAGCAGCAGAGACGGACAAACCTACGAGCAGTACTTC	CASSRDGQTYEQYF
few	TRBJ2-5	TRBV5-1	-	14	TGCGCCAGCAGCTCACACCTAGGTCTGGAGACCCAGTACTTC	CASSSHLGLETQYF
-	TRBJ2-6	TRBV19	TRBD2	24	TGTGCCAGTAGTATACTCGGGGACTACCGGACTAGCATAAGTGCGACGGCAGGGGCCAACGTCCTGACTTTC	CASSILGDYRTSISATAGANVLTF
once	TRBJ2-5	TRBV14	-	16	TGTGCCAGCAGCCACCGGGAAGGACAGTTACAAGAGACCCAGTACTTC	CASSHREGQLQETQYF
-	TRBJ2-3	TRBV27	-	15	TGTGCCAGCAGTTTGGTGCAGGGGCCCACAGATACGCAGTATTTT	CASSLVQGPTDTQYF
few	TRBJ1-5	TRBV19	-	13	TGTGCCAGTAGTATCGGCATCCTCTCGAGGCAACATTTT	CASSIGILSRQHF
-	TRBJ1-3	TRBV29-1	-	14	TGCAGCGTTGCCGGGGAACTGGGTGGAAACACCATATATTTT	CSVAGELGGNTIYF
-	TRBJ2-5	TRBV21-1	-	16	TGTGCCAGCAGCAACGGGACTAGCGGGAGTTGGGAGACCCAGTACTTC	CASSNGTSGSWETQYF
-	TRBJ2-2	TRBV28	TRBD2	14	TGTGCCAGCAGTTTTGGCGGGAGGGCCGGGGAGCTGTTTTTT	CASSFGGRAGELFF
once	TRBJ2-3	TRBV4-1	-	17	TGCGCCAGCAGCCAAGATCCGGCAGGTACTAGCACAGATACGCAGTATTTT	CASSQDPAGTSTDTQYF
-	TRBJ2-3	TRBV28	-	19	TGTGCCAGCAGCTGTTTCCCCCCCCAGGTAGCGGAGTGCACAGATACGCAGTATTTT	CASSCFPPQVAECTDTQYF
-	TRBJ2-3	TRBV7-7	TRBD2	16	TGTGCCAGCAGCTCAGAGCTGGCGGGAGGGCGTGATACGCAGTATTTT	CASSSELAGGRDTQYF
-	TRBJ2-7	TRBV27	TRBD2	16	TGTGCCAGCAGCCCAACTCCGGGACTAGCGGGAGACGAGCAGTACTTC	CASSPTPGLAGDEQYF
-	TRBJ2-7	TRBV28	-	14	TGTGCCAGCAGCCCGACCGGGACTCCCTACGAGCAGTACTTC	CASSPTGTPYEQYF
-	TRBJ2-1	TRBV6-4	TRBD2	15	TGTGCCAGCAGTGAGGGACTAGCGGGAAGCGATGAGCAGTTCTTC	CASSEGLAGSDEQFF
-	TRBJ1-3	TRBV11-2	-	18	TGTGCCAGCAGCTTAGATCAGTTAAGTACAACTCCTGGAAACACCATATATTTT	CASSLDQLSTTPGNTIYF
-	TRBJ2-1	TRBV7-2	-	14	TGTGCCAGCAGCTTAGGGGGGACCTACAATGAGCAGTTCTTC	CASSLGGTYNEQFF
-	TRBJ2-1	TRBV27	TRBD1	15	TGTGCCAGCAGTTCCTACAGGGGGCCTTACAATGAGCAGTTCTTC	CASSSYRGPYNEQFF
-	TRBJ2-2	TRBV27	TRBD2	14	TGTGCCAGCACCACGGGAGGGGGGACCGGGGAGCTGTTTTTT	CASTTGGGTGELFF
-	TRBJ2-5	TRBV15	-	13	TGTGCCACCAGCAGAGTAAGGGGAGAGACCCAGTACTTC	CATSRVRGETQYF
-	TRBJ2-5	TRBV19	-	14	TGTGCCAGTAGTATTAATAGTCTTGGAGAGACCCAGTACTTC	CASSINSLGETQYF
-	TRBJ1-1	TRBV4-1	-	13	TGCGCCAGCAGCCCGGGACCCGGCGCTGAAGCTTTCTTT	CASSPGPGAEAFF
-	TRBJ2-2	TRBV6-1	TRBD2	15	TGTGCCAGCAATGGACTAGCGGGAGGAATCGGGGAGCTGTTTTTT	CASNGLAGGIGELFF
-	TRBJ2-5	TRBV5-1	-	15	TGCGCCAGCAGCTTGGAAGTGTCAGCCCAAGAGACCCAGTACTTC	CASSLEVSAQETQYF
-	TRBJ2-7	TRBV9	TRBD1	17	TGTGCCAGCAGCGTAGGCCCATTGGCAGGGGGCTGGAACGAGCAGTACTTC	CASSVGPLAGGWNEQYF
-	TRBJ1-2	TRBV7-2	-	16	TGTGCCAGCAGTCGCGGTACGCTGCCTCTTAACTATGGCTACACCTTC	CASSRGTLPLNYGYTF